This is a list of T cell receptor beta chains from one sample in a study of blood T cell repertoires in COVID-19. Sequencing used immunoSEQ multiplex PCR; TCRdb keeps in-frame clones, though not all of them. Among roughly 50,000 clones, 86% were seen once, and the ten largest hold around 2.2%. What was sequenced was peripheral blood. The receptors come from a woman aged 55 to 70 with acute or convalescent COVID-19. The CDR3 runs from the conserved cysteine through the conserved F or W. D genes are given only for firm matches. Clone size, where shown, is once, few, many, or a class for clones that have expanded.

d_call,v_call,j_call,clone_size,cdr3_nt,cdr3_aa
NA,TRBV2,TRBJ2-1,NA,TGTGCCAGCAGTGAAGCGCGAAGGGGCAGTGAGCAGTTCTTC,CASSEARRGSEQFF
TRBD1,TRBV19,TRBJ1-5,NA,TGTGCCAGTTCAGGGGGGACTGTTGGGAGGCCCCAGCATTTT,CASSGGTVGRPQHF
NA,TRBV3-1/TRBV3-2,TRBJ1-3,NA,TGTGCCAGCAGCACCTCTAGCCCGCACTCTGGAAACACCATATATTTT,CASSTSSPHSGNTIYF
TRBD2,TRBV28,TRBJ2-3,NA,TGTGCCAGCAGTTTATGGGTTGCTAGCGGAAGCACAGATACGCAGTATTTT,CASSLWVASGSTDTQYF
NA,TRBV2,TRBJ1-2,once,TGTGCCAGCAGCTACAGGGTCAACGCTGGCTACACCTTC,CASSYRVNAGYTF
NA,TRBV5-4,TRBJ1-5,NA,TGTGCCAGCAGCCTGATAGGGACACCTAATCAGCCCCAGCATTTT,CASSLIGTPNQPQHF
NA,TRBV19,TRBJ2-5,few,TGTGCCAGTAGTATAAAACCGAGAGAAGAGACCCAGTACTTC,CASSIKPREETQYF
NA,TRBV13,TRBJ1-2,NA,TGTGCCAGCAGCTTAGATAGCTATGGCTACACCTTC,CASSLDSYGYTF
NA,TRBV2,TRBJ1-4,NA,TGTGCCAGCGCTTTGCGGGGGGCTTTGGATGAAAAACTGTTTTTT,CASALRGALDEKLFF
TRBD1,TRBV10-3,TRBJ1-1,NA,TGTGCCATCGGAAATAACGACAGGGGTGACACTGAAGCTTTCTTT,CAIGNNDRGDTEAFF
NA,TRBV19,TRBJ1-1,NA,TGTGCCAGTAGTAGAGCCAGACAGAACACTGAAGCTTTCTTT,CASSRARQNTEAFF
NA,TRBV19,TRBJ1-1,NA,TGTGCCAGCAGCATATACGGGGGCACTGAAGCTTTCTTT,CASSIYGGTEAFF
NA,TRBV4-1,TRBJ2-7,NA,TGCGCCAGCAGCCAGCCAGGGATGGTTGACGAGCAGTACTTC,CASSQPGMVDEQYF
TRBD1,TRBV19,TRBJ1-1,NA,TGTGCCAGTAGTATACATACAGGGGTGAACACTGAAGCTTTCTTT,CASSIHTGVNTEAFF
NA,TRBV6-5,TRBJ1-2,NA,TGTGCCAGCAGTTACTCGAGGGGGGGCTACACCTTC,CASSYSRGGYTF
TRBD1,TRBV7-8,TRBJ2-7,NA,TGTGCCAGCAGCGTGACAGGGGCCTACGAGCAGTACTTC,CASSVTGAYEQYF
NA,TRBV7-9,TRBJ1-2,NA,TGTGCCAGCAGCTTAGCAACCGGGTTCCGGATGTATGGCTACACCTTC,CASSLATGFRMYGYTF
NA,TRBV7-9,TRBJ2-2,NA,TGTGCCAGCAGCTTACGCGGGGAGCTGTTTTTT,CASSLRGELFF
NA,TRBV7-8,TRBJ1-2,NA,TGTGCCAGCAGCTTAGGCCAGGGCTATGGCTACACCTTC,CASSLGQGYGYTF
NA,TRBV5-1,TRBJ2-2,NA,TGCGCCAGCAGCTTGGAGGGGGGGCCCACCGGGGAGCTGTTTTTT,CASSLEGGPTGELFF
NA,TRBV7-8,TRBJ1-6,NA,TGTGCCAGCAGCTCACCACGTGGAGTCGGTAATTCACCCCTCCACTTT,CASSSPRGVGNSPLHF
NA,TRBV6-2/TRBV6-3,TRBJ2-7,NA,TGTGCCAGCAGTTATACAGGGAGCTACGAGCAGTACTTC,CASSYTGSYEQYF
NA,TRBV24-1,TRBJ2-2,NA,TGTGCCACCTCAAGGGGCGTTGGCACCGGGGAGCTGTTTTTT,CATSRGVGTGELFF
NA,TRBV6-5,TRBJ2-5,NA,TGTGCCAGCAGTTACTATGGGACACAGACCGGGGAGACCCAGTACTTC,CASSYYGTQTGETQYF
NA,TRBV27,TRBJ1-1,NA,TGTGCCAGCAGTTCGAAGGGGCCAACTGAAGCTTTCTTT,CASSSKGPTEAFF
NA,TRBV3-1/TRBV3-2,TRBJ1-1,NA,TGTGCCAGCTCCCTAGGGGGAAGGACTGAAGCTTTCTTT,CASSLGGRTEAFF
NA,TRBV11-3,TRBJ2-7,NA,TGTGCCAGCAACCCGCGGACATCCTCCTACGAGCAGTACTTC,CASNPRTSSYEQYF
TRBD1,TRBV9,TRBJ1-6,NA,TGTGCCAGCAGCGTGGGACAGGGAGCAAATTCACCCCTCCACTTT,CASSVGQGANSPLHF
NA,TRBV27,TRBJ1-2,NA,TGTGCCAGCAGTTTATACAGGGACTATAACTATGGCTACACCTTC,CASSLYRDYNYGYTF
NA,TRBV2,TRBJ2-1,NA,TGTGCCAGCCTAGCTCTAGTCAATGAGCAGTTCTTC,CASLALVNEQFF
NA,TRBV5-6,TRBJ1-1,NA,TGTGCCAGCAGCCGGGACACGAACACTGAAGCTTTCTTT,CASSRDTNTEAFF
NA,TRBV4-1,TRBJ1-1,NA,TGCGCCAGCAGCCAAGAGGAGGAGTTGAACACTGAAGCTTTCTTT,CASSQEEELNTEAFF
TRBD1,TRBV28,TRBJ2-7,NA,TGTGCCAGCAGTCTGGCTGCAGGGGGTCCCTACGAGCAGTACTTC,CASSLAAGGPYEQYF
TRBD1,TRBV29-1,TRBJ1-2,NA,TGCAGCGTTGGAATACCCCTGACAGGGAATAACTATGGCTACACCTTC,CSVGIPLTGNNYGYTF
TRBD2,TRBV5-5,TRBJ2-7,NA,TGTGCCAGCAGCTTGTCGGGAGGGTCCTCCGAGCAGTACTTC,CASSLSGGSSEQYF
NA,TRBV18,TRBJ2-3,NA,TGTGCCAGCTCACCACGCAGGGAGGCCAATACGCAGTATTTT,CASSPRREANTQYF
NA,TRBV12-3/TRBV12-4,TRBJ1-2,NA,TGTGCCAGCAGTCCCACAGCTAACTATGGCTACACCTTC,CASSPTANYGYTF
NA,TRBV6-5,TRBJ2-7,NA,TGTGCCAGCAGAACGACATACAGCTCCTACGAGCAGTACTTC,CASRTTYSSYEQYF
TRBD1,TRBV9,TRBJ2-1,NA,TGTGCCAGCAGCCCCGGGACAGGCCGCAATGAGCAGTTCTTC,CASSPGTGRNEQFF
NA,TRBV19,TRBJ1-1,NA,TGTGCCAGTAGTACGTTTTGGGACACGAACACTGAAGCTTTCTTT,CASSTFWDTNTEAFF
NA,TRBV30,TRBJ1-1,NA,TGTGCCTGGAGACCCAACAGGGCCACTGAAGCTTTCTTT,CAWRPNRATEAFF
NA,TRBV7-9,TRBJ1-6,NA,TGTGCCAGCAGCTTAAGAGATGGTCATAATTCACCCCTCCACTTT,CASSLRDGHNSPLHF
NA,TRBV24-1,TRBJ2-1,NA,TGTGCCACCAGTGATGAGACAGACCCCTACAATGAGCAGTTCTTC,CATSDETDPYNEQFF
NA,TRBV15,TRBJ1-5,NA,TGTGCCACCAGCAGAGATCGCGGTCTCGGGAGCAATCAGCCCCAGCATTTT,CATSRDRGLGSNQPQHF
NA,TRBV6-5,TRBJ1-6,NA,TGTGCCAGCAACAGGGCAGGTGGGCCCCTCCACTTT,CASNRAGGPLHF
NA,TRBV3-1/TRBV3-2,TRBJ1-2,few,TGTGCCAGCAGCCAAGGGGGGGTAAACTATGGCTACACCTTC,CASSQGGVNYGYTF
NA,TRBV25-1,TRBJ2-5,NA,TGTGCCAGCAGCGGGGTGGGGAGCCAAGAGACCCAGTACTTC,CASSGVGSQETQYF
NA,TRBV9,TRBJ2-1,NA,TGTGCCAGCTCATTCTCCTACAATGAGCAGTTCTTC,CASSFSYNEQFF
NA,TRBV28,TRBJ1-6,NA,TGTGCCAGCAGCCCCTTCGCAGGGGATAATTCACCCCTCCACTTT,CASSPFAGDNSPLHF
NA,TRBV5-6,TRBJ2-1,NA,TGTGCCAGCAGCTCCATACGAGCGACAGGCATCTCCTACAATGAGCAGTTCTTC,CASSSIRATGISYNEQFF
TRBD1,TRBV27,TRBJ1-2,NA,TGTGCCAGCAGAGCTACAGGGGATCTTAACTATGGCTACACCTTC,CASRATGDLNYGYTF
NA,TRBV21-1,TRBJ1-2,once,TGTGCCAGCAACCCAGGGGTAGGGACTAACTATGGCTACACCTTC,CASNPGVGTNYGYTF
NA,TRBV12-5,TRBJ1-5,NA,TGTGCTAGTGGTTTGGTATTGGGGCAGGCCAGAGGCCCCCAGCATTTT,CASGLVLGQARGPQHF
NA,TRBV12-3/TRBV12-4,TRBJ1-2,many,TGTGCCAGCAGTAGGGGAGGCGGTGGCTACACCTTC,CASSRGGGGYTF
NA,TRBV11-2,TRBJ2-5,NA,TGTGCCAGCAGCTTAGTCAACCTAGCGCGGGAGACCCAGTACTTC,CASSLVNLARETQYF